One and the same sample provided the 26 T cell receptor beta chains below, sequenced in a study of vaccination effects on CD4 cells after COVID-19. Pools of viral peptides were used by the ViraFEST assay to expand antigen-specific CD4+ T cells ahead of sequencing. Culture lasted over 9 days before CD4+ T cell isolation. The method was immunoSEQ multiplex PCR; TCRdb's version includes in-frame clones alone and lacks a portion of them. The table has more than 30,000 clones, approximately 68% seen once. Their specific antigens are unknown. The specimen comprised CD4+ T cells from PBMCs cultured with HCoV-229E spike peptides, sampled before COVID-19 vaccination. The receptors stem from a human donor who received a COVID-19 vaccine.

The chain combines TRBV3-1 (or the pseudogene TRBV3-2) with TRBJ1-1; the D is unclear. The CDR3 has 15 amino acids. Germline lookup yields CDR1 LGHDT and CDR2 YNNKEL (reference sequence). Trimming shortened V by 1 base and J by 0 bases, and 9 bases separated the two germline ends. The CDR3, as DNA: TGTGCCAGCAGCCAAGCGGGAGGAGTGAACACTGAAGCTTTCTTT. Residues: CASSQAGGVNTEAFF.

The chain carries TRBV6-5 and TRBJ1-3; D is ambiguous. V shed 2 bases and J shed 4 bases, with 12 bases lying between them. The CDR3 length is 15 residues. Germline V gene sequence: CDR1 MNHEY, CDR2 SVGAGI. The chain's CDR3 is CASSYLRDLGNTIYF. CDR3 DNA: TGTGCCAGCAGTTACCTTAGGGATTTAGGAAACACCATATATTTT.

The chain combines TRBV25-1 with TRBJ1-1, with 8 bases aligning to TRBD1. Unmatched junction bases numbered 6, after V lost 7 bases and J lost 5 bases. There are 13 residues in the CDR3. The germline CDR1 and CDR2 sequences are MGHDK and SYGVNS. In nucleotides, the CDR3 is TGTGCCAGCACTCCAGGGGGCCGGACTGAAGCTTTCTTT. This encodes CASTPGGRTEAFF.

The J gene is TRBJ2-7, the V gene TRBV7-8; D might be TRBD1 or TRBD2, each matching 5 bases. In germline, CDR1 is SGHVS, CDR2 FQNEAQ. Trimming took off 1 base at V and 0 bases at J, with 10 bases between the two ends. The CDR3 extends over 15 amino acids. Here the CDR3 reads CASSLVGTVSYEQYF. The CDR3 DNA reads TGTGCCAGCAGCTTAGTAGGGACGGTCTCCTACGAGCAGTACTTC.

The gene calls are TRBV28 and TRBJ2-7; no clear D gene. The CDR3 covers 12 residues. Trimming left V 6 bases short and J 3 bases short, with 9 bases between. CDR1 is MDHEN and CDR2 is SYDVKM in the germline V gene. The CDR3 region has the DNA TGTGCCAGCAGATCTGACATCTACGAGCAGTACTTC. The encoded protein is CASRSDIYEQYF. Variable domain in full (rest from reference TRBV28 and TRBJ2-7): DVKVTQSSRYLVKRTGEKVFLECVQDMDHENMFWYRQDPGLGLRLIYFSYDVKMKEKGDIPEGYSVSREKKERFSLILESASTNQTSMYLCASRSDIYEQYFGPGTRLTVT.

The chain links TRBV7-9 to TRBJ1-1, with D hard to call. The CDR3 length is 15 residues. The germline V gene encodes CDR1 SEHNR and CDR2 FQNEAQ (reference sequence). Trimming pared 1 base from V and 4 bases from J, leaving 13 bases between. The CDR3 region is CASSLGIGGGTEAFF. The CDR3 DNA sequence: TGTGCCAGCAGCTTAGGCATCGGCGGCGGCACTGAAGCTTTCTTT.

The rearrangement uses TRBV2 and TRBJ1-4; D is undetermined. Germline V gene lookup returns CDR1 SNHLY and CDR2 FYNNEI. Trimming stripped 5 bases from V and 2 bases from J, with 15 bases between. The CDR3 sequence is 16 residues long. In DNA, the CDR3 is TGTGCCAGCAGTCCGCGGCCCCGGGGTACTAATGAAAAACTGTTTTTT. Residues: CASSPRPRGTNEKLFF.

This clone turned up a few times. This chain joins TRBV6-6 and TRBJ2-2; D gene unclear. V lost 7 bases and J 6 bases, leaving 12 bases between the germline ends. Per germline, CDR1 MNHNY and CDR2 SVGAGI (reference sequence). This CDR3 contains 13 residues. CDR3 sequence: CASTNKDPGELFF. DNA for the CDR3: TGTGCCAGCACCAACAAAGATCCCGGGGAGCTGTTTTTT.

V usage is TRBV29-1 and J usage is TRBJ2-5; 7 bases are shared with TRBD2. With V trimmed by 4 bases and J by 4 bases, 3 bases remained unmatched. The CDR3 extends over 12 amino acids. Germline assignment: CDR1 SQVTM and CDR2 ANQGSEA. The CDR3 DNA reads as TGCAGCGTTGTGCCGGGGGGAGAGACCCAGTACTTC. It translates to CSVVPGGETQYF.

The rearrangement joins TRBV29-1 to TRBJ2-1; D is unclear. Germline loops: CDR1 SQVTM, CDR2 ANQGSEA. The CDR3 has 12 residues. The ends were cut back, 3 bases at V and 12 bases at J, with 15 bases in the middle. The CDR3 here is CSVEGQTYGQFF. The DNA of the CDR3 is TGCAGCGTTGAGGGCCAGACCTATGGGCAGTTCTTC.

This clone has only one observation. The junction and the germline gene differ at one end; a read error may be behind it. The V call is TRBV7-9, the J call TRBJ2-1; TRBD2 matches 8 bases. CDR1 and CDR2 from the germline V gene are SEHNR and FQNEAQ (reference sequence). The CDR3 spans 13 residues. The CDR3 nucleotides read TGTGCCAGCAGCCTAGCGGGCCTCAATGAGCAGTTCTTC. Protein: CASSLAGLNEQFF. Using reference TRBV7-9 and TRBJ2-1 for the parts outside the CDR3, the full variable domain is DTGVSQNPRHKITKRGQNVTFRCDPISEHNRLYWYRQTLGQGPEFLTYFQNEAQLEKSRLLSDRFSAERPKGSFSTLEIQRTEQGDSAMYLCASSLAGLNEQFFGPGTRLTVL.

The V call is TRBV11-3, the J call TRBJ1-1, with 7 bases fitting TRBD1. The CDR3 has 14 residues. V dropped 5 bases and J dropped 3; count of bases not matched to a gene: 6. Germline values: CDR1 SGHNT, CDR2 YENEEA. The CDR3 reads CASSNRGGDTEAFF. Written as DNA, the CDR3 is TGTGCCAGCAGCAACAGGGGAGGGGACACTGAAGCTTTCTTT.

The CDR3 DNA sequence: TGTGCCAGCTCCCCCGGGACGGCGAAAAACATTCAGTACTTC. Its protein is CASSPGTAKNIQYF. The chain carries TRBV18 and TRBJ2-4; D tentatively fits TRBD1 or TRBD2 (5 bases each). Trimming stripped 6 bases from V and 4 bases from J, with 13 bases between. Germline CDR1 reads KGHSH; CDR2 reads LQKENI. CDR3 size: 14 residues.

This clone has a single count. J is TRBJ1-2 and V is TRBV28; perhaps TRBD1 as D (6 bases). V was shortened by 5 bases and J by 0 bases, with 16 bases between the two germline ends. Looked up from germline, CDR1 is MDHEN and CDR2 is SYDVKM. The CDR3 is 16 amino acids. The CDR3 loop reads CASSIQGPASNYGYTF. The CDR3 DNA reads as TGTGCCAGCAGTATTCAGGGGCCCGCATCTAACTATGGCTACACCTTC.

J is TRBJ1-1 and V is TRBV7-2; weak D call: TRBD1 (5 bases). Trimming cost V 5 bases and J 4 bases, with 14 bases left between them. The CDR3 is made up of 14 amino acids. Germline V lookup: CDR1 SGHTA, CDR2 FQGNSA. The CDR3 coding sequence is TGTGCCAGCAGCCCCCGTCGGGGGGGCACTGAAGCTTTCTTT. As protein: CASSPRRGGTEAFF.

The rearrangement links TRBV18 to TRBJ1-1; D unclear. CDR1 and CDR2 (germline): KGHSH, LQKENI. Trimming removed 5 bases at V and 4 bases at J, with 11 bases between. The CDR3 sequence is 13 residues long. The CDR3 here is CASSRSQPTEAFF. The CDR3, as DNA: TGTGCCAGCTCAAGATCGCAGCCCACTGAAGCTTTCTTT.

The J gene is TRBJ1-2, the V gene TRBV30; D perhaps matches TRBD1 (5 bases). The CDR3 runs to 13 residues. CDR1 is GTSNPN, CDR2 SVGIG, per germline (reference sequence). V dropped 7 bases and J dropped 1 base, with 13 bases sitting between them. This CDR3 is CASPTEYNYGYTF. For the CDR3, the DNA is TGTGCCTCCCCGACAGAATATAACTATGGCTACACCTTC.

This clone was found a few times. The CDR3 reads CASSWTSNQPQHF. Written as DNA, the CDR3 is TGTGCCAGCAGCTGGACGAGCAATCAGCCCCAGCATTTT. The chain couples TRBV7-8 to TRBJ1-5; D gene unclear. Between the trimmed V and J ends, which lost 4 bases and 1 base, there was a span of 5 bases. Germline V lookup: CDR1 SGHVS, CDR2 FQNEAQ. CDR3 length: 13 residues.

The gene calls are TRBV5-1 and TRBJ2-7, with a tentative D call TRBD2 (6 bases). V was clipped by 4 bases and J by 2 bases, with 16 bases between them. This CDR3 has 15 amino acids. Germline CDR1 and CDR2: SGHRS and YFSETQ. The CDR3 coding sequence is TGCGCCAGCAGCCCGGACGGGACTCGGCCCTACGAGCAGTACTTC. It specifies CASSPDGTRPYEQYF.

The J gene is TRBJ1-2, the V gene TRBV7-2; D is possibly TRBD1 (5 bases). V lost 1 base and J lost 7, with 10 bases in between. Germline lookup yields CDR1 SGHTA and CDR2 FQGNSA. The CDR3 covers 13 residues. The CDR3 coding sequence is TGTGCCAGCAGCTTAGAGGTTAGGGGTGGCTACACCTTC. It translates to CASSLEVRGGYTF.

As DNA, the CDR3 is TGTGCCAGCAGTTTGGGCAGGGCAACAGATACGCAGTATTTT. Encoded protein: CASSLGRATDTQYF. The chain joins TRBV28 to TRBJ2-3, with D perhaps TRBD1 (5 bases). Germline CDR1 and CDR2: MDHEN and SYDVKM. This CDR3 comprises 14 residues. V lost 3 bases, J lost 3 bases, and 10 bases lay in between.

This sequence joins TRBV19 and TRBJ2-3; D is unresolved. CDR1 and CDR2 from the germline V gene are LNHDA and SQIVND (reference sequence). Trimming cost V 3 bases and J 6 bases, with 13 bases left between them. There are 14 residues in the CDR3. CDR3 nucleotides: TGTGCCAGTAGTATCTCCGGGTTCAGGGATACGCAGTATTTT. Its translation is CASSISGFRDTQYF.

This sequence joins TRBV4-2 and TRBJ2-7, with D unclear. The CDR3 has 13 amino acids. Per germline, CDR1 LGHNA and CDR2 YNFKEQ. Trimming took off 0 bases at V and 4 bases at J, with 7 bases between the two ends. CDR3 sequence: CASSQDLNYEQYF. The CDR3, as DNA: TGTGCCAGCAGCCAAGACTTGAATTACGAGCAGTACTTC.

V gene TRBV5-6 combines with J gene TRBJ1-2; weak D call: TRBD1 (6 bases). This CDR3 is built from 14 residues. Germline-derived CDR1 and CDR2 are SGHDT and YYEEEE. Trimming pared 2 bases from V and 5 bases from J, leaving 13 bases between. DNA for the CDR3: TGTGCCAGCAGCTTTCGGGGGACACGATATGGCTACACCTTC. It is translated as CASSFRGTRYGYTF.

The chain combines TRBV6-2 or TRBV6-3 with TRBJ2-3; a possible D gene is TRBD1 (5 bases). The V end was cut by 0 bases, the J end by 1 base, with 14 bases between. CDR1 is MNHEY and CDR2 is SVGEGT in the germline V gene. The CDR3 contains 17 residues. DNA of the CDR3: TGTGCCAGCAGTTACTCGATAGGGGCGCTGGGCACAGATACGCAGTATTTT. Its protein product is CASSYSIGALGTDTQYF.

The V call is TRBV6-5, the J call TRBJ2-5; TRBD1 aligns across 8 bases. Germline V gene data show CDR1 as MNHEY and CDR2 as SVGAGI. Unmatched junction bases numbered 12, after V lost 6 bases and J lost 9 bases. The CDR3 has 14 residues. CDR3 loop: CASRGTGGYRAQYF. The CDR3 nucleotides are TGTGCCAGCAGAGGCACAGGGGGTTATCGGGCCCAGTACTTC.